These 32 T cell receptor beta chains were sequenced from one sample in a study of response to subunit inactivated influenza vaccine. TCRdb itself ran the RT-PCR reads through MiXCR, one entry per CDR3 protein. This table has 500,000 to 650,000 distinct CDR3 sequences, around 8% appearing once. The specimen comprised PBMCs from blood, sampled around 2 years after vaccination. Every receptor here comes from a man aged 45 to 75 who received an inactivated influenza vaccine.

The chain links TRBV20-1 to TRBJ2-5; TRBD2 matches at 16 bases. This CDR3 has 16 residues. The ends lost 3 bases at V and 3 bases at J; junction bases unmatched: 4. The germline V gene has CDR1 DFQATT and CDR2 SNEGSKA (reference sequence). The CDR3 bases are TGCAGTGCTAGCCCGGGACTAGCGGGAGGGAAAGAGACCCAGTACTTC. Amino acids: CSASPGLAGGKETQYF.

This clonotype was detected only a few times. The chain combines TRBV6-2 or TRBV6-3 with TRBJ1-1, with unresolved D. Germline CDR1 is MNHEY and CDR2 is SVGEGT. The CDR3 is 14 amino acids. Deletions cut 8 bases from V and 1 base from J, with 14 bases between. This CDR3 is CASSVSDGNTEAFF. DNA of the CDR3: TGTGCCAGCTCCGTGAGCGACGGGAACACTGAAGCTTTCTTT.

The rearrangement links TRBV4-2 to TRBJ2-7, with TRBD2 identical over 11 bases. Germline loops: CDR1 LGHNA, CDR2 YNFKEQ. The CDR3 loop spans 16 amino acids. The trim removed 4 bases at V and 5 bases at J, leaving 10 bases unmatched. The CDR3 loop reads CASSRTVTSGRDEQYF. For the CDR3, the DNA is TGTGCCAGCAGCCGGACTGTTACTAGCGGGAGAGACGAGCAGTACTTC.

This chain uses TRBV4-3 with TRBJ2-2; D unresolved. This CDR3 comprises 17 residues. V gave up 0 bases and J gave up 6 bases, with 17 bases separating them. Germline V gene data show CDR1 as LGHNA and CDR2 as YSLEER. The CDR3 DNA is TGCGCCAGCAGCCAAGAGGGAAATCGTCGTGGGGCCGGGGAGCTGTTTTTT. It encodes CASSQEGNRRGAGELFF.

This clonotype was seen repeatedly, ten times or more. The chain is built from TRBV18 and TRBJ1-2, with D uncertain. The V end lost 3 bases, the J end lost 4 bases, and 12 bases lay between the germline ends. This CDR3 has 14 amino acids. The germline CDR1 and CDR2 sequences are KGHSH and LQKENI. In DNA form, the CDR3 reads TGTGCCAGCTCACCCAAGCAGGCATCCTATGGCTACACCTTC. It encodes CASSPKQASYGYTF.

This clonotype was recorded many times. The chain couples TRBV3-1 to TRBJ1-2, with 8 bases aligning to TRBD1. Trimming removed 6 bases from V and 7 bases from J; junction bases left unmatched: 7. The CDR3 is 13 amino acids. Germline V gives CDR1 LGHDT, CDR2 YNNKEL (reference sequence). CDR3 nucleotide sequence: TGTGCCAGCAGACCTGACAGGGGAAGTGGCTACACCTTC. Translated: CASRPDRGSGYTF.

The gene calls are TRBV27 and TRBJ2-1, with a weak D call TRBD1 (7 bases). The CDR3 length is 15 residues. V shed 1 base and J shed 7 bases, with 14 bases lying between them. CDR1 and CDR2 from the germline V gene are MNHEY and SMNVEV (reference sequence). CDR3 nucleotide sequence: TGTGCCAGCAGTTTATGGGCAGGGGGGAAGAATGAGCAGTTCTTC. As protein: CASSLWAGGKNEQFF.

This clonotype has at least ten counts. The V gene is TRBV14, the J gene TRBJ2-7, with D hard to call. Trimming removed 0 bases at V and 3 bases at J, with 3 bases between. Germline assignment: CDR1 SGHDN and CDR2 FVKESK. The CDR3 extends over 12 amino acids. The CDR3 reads CASSQDGYEQYF. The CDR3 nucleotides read TGTGCCAGCAGCCAAGACGGCTACGAGCAGTACTTC.

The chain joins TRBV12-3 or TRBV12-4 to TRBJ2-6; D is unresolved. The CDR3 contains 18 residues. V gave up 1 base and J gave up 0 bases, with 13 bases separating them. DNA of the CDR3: TGTGCCAGCAGTTTAGGGGTTGGGGATCTCTCTGGGGCCAACGTCCTGACTTTC. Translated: CASSLGVGDLSGANVLTF.

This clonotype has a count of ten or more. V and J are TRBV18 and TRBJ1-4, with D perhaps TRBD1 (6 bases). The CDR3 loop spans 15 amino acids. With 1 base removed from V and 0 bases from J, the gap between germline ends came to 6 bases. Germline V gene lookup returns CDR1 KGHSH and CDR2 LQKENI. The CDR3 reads CASSPRQATNEKLFF. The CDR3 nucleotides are TGTGCCAGCTCACCACGACAGGCAACTAATGAAAAACTGTTTTTT. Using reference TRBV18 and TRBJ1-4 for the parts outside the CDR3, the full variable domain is NAGVMQNPRHLVRRRGQEARLRCSPMKGHSHVYWYRQLPEEGLKFMVYLQKENIIDESGMPKERFSAEFPKEGPSILRIQQVVRGDSAAYFCASSPRQATNEKLFFGSGTQLSVL.

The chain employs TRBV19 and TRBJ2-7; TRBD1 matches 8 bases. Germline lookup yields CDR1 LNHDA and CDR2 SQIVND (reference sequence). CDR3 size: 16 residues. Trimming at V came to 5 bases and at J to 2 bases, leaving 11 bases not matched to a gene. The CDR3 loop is CASSLSTLQGAYEQYF. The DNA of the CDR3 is TGTGCCAGTAGTCTATCTACTCTACAGGGGGCCTACGAGCAGTACTTC.

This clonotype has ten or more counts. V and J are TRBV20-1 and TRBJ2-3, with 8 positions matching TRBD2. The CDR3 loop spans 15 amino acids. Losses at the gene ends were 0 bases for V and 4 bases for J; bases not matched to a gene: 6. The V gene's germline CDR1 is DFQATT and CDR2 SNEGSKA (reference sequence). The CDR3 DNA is TGCAGTGCTAGAGATAGGACTAGCTACCCAGATACGCAGTATTTT. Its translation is CSARDRTSYPDTQYF.

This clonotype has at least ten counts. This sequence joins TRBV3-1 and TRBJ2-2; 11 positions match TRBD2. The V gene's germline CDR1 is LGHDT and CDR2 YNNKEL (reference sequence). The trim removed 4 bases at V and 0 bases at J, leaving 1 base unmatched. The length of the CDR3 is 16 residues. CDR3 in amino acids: CASSPGLAANTGELFF. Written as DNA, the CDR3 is TGTGCCAGCAGCCCGGGACTAGCGGCGAACACCGGGGAGCTGTTTTTT.

The DNA for the CDR3 is TGTGCCAGCAGCCCACGGACAGGGGCGGCCTATAATTCACCCCTCCACTTT. Protein: CASSPRTGAAYNSPLHF. The genes are TRBV7-9 and TRBJ1-6; 9 bases fit TRBD1. CDR3 length equals 17 residues. Germline-derived CDR1 and CDR2 are SEHNR and FQNEAQ (reference sequence). The V and J ends lost 5 bases and 2 bases, in that order; junction bases with no gene match: 7.

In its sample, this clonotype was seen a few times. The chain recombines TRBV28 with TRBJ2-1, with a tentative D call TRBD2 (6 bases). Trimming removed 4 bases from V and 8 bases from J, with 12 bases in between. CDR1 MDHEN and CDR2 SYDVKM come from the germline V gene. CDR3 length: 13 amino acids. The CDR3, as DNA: TGTGCCAGCAGTTCCCTAGCGTCCGATGAGCAGTTCTTC. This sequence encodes CASSSLASDEQFF.

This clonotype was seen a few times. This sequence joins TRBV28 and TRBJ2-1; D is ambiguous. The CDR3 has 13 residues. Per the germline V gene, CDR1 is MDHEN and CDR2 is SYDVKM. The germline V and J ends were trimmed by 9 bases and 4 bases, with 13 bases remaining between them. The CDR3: CASRPGLYNEQFF. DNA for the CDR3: TGTGCCAGTCGCCCCGGGCTGTACAATGAGCAGTTCTTC.

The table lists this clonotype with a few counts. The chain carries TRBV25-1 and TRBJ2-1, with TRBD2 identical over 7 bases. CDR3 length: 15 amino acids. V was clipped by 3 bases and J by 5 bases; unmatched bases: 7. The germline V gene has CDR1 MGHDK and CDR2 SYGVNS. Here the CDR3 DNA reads TGTGCCAGCAGTGAGAGGGCGGGAGCACACAATGAGCAGTTCTTC. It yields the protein CASSERAGAHNEQFF.

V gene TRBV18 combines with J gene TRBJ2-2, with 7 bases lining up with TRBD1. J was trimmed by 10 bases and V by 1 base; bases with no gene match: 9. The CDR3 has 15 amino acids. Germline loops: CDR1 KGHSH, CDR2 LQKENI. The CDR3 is CASSPRQGLSMELFF. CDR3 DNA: TGTGCCAGCTCACCACGACAGGGCTTGAGTATGGAGCTGTTTTTT.

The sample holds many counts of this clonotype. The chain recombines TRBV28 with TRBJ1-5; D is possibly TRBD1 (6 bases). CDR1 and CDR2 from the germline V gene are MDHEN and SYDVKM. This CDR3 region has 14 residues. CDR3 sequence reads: CASGGQGSNQPQHF. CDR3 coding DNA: TGTGCAAGCGGGGGACAAGGTAGCAATCAGCCCCAGCATTTT.

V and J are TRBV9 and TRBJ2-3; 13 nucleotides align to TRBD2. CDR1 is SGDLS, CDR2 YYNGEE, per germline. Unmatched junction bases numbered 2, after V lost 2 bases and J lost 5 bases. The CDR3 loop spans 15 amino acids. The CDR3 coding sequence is TGTGCCAGCAGCGTTACTAGCGGGAGGGAAGATACGCAGTATTTT. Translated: CASSVTSGREDTQYF.

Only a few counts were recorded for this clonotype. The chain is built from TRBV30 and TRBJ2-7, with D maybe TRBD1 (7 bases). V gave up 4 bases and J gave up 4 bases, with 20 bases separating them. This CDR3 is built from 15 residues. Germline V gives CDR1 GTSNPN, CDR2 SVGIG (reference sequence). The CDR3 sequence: CAWTAGRGGGYEQYF. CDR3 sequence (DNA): TGTGCCTGGACCGCCGGGAGAGGGGGCGGGTACGAGCAGTACTTC.

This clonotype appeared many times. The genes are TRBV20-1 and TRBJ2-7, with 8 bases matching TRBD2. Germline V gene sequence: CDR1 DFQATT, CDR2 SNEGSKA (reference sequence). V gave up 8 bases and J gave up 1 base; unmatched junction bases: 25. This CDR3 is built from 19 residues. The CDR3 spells CSTGRSGSLSRAGSYEQYF. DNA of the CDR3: TGCAGTACGGGGCGGAGCGGGAGTTTGTCCCGGGCGGGGTCCTACGAGCAGTACTTC.

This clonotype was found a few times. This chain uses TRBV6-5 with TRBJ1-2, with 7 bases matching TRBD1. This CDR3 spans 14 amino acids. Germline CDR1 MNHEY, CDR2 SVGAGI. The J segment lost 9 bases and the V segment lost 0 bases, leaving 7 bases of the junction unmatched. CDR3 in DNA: TGTGCCAGCAGTTACTCACAGGGGAATGGGCGCTACACCTTC. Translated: CASSYSQGNGRYTF.

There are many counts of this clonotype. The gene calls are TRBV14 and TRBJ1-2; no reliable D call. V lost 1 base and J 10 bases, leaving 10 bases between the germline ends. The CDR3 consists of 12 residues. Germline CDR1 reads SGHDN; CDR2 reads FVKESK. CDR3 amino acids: CASSQVFLDYTF. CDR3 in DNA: TGTGCCAGCAGCCAAGTTTTCTTGGACTACACCTTC.

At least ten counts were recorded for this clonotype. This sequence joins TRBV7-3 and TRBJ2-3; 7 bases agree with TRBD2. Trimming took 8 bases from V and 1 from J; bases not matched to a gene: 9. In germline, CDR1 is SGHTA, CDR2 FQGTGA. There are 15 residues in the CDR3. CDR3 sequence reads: CASSRAGVGTDTQYF. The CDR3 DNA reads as TGTGCCAGCTCCCGGGCGGGAGTAGGCACAGATACGCAGTATTTT. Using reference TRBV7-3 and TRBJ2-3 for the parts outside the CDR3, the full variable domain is GAGVSQTPSNKVTEKGKYVELRCDPISGHTALYWYRQSLGQGPEFLIYFQGTGAADDSGLPNDRFFAVRPEGSVSTLKIQRTERGDSAVYLCASSRAGVGTDTQYFGPGTRLTVL.

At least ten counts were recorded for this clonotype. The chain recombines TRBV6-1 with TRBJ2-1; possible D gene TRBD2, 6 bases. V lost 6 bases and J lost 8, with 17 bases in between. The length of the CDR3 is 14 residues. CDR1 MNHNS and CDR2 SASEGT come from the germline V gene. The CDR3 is CASRPGLLSDEQFF. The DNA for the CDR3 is TGTGCCAGCAGACCGGGACTGCTTAGCGATGAGCAGTTCTTC.

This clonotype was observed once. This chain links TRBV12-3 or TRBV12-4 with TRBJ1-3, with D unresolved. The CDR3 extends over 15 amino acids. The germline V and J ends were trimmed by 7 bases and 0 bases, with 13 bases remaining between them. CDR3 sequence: CASTEYMGSGNTIYF. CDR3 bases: TGTGCCAGCACGGAGTACATGGGCTCTGGAAACACCATATATTTT.

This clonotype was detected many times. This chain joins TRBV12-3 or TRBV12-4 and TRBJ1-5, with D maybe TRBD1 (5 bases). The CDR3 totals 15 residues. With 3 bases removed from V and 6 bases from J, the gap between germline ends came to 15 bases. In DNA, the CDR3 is TGTGCCAGCAGTTTCGGACAAGGAGGGCGTCAGCCCCAGCATTTT. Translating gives CASSFGQGGRQPQHF.

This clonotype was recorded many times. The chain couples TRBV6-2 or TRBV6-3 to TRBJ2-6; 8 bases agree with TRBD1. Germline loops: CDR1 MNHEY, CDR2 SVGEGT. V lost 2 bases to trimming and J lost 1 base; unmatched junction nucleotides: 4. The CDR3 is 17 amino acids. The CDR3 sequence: CASSYGQGASGANVLTF. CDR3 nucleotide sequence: TGTGCCAGCAGTTACGGGCAGGGGGCTTCTGGGGCCAACGTCCTGACTTTC.

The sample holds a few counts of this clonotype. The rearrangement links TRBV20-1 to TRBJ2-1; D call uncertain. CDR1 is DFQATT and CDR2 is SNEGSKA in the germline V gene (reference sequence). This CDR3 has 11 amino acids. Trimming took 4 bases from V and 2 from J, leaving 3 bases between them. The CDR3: CSATAYNEQFF. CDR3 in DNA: TGCAGTGCTACCGCCTACAATGAGCAGTTCTTC.

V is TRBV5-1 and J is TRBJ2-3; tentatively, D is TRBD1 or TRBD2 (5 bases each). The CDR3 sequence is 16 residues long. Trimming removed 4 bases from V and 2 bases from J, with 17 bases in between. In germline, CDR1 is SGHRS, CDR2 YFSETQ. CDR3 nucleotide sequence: TGCGCCAGCAGCCCCGAGGGTAGGGGAAACACAGATACGCAGTATTTT. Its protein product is CASSPEGRGNTDTQYF.

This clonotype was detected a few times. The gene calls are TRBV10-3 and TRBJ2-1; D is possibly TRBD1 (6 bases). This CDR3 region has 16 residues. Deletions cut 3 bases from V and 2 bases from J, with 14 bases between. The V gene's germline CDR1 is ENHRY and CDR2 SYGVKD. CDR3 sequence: CAISERFQGPYNEQFF. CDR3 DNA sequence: TGTGCCATCAGTGAACGCTTTCAGGGGCCCTACAATGAGCAGTTCTTC.